The present TCR beta chain was sequenced within a study of shared clonotypes between healthy human individuals. Study details: In total, the donors were two women and a few men aged 18 to 49.

Deep was the level used in running the assay. Generated by immunoSEQ multiplex PCR, the TCRdb table keeps only in-frame clones and is missing some. Here the sample spans about 2.1 million clones, just under 95% being singletons. The CDR3 has 14 amino acids. Deletions cut 7 bases from V and 3 bases from J, with 13 bases between. Germline lookup yields CDR1 SEHNR and CDR2 FQNEAQ (reference sequence). Positive CCR7 selection of CD45RO-negative cells yielded the naive CD8 cells, and terminally differentiated effector memory CD45RA+ cells were excluded. Healthy and HIV-negative, the adult donors had no recent acute infections or vaccinations.

The V and J genes are TRBV7-9 and TRBJ2-1, with a weak D call TRBD2 (5 bases). Material: naive CD8+ T cells from PBMCs. The receptor was isolated from a man aged 18-30 years in good health. Some clones in this sample may be carry-over from other donors' samples. The DNA of the CDR3 is TGTGCCAGCACCTCTGGAGCGGACTACAATGAGCAGTTCTTC. Translating gives CASTSGADYNEQFF.